This T cell receptor (beta chain) was sequenced in a study of Ad26.COV2.S vaccination and SARS-CoV-2 variants. Study background: Into the muscle, Ad26.COV2.S was dosed once or twice, 56 days apart.

Study results and limitations: People who got the vaccine had more spike-specific TCR breadth than people who got placebo. The TCR breadth and depth analyses may have produced an underestimate of total T cell responses.

Looked up from germline, CDR1 is MNHNS and CDR2 is SASEGT. The CDR3 is 15 residues long. After removal of 3 bases from V and 6 bases from J, the junction contained 9 bases not matched to a gene. The treatment denotes: 15 to 20 received Ad26.COV2.S at low or high dose, single or two shots; 5 received placebo; per-sample allocation not given. Samples were taken on day 63 after the first vaccine or placebo injection. Donor was an adult aged 18-55 years in Boston. To note about this clone: Its specificity is not known.

Method: immunoSEQ multiplex PCR; TCRdb's copy keeps in-frame clones and lacks some. The data show 300,000 to 400,000 clones, 86% seen once. The source was peripheral blood, collected in a trial of Ad26.COV2.S vaccine versus placebo. The TCR originated in a person aged 18-60 years who received the Ad26.COV2.S COVID-19 vaccine or a placebo. The chain carries TRBV6-1 and TRBJ2-7; 9 bases are shared with TRBD1. The CDR3 loop is CASSERGGQGGEQYF. CDR3 sequence (DNA): TGTGCCAGCAGTGAGCGAGGGGGACAGGGAGGCGAGCAGTACTTC.